One sample yielded the 17 T cell receptor beta chains listed below, sequenced in a study of CD8+CD57+ T cells in acquired aplastic anemia. According to the study, genomic DNA was the template for TCR beta VDJ and CDR3 profiling. MiXCR, run by TCRdb on the reads, gives a single entry per CDR3 protein. The sample lists around 33,000 distinct CDR3 sequences; around 82% were seen once. Sequencing was carried out using sorted CD4+, CD8+, or CD8+CD57+ T cells (not recorded which) from PBMCs. These TCRs come from a human donor in good health, serving as a control.

CDR3 bases: TGTGCCAGTAGCAGCGACAGGGGTTTATACTATGGCTACACCTTC. It codes for CASSSDRGLYYGYTF. The chain links TRBV19 to TRBJ1-2, with 8 bases fitting TRBD1. CDR3 size: 15 residues. Germline CDR1 and CDR2: LNHDA and SQIVND (reference sequence). Trimming took 6 bases from V and 3 from J; bases not matched to a gene: 9.

This clonotype showed up many times. This rearrangement joins TRBV27 to TRBJ2-5; D unresolved. From germline, CDR1 is MNHEY and CDR2 SMNVEV (reference sequence). The CDR3 is 13 amino acids. Deletions cut 4 bases from V and 5 bases from J, with 11 bases between. This chain's CDR3 is CASSSRYSETQYF. The CDR3 coding sequence is TGTGCCAGCAGTTCACGGTATTCGGAGACCCAGTACTTC.

The V gene is TRBV7-6, the J gene TRBJ1-2; D may be TRBD1 (5 bases). Germline CDR1 is SGHVS and CDR2 is FNYEAQ. The V and J ends lost 6 bases and 8 bases respectively, with 16 bases between them. This CDR3 is built from 13 residues. The CDR3 DNA reads TGTGCCAGCAGTCAAGTGGGACTAGAGGGCTACACCTTC. This sequence encodes CASSQVGLEGYTF. Full variable domain (outside the CDR3, taken from reference TRBV7-6 and TRBJ1-2): GAGVSQSPRYKVTKRGQDVALRCDPISGHVSLYWYRQALGQGPEFLTYFNYEAQQDKSGLPNDRFSAERPEGSISTLTIQRTEQRDSAMYRCASSQVGLEGYTFGSGTRLTVV.

This chain connects TRBV4-1 to TRBJ2-7; 8 bases agree with TRBD1. CDR1 is MGHRA and CDR2 is YSYEKL in the germline V gene. This CDR3 contains 13 residues. Unmatched junction bases numbered 7, after V lost 3 bases and J lost 9 bases. DNA of the CDR3: TGCGCCAGCAGCCATCCGGACAGGGACGGGCAGTACTTC. It specifies CASSHPDRDGQYF.

The chain employs TRBV29-1 and TRBJ2-2, with 12 bases aligning to TRBD2. The CDR3 runs to 17 residues. Germline lookup yields CDR1 SQVTM and CDR2 ANQGSEA. V lost 2 bases, J lost 3 bases, and 7 bases stayed unmatched. CDR3 DNA sequence: TGCAGCGTTGAAAGCCGACTAGCGGGGGCCCACACCGGGGAGCTGTTTTTT. As protein: CSVESRLAGAHTGELFF.

This clonotype was observed at least ten times. The rearrangement uses TRBV13 and TRBJ1-2, with D unclear. This CDR3 is 14 amino acids long. V dropped 3 bases and J dropped 2 bases, with 10 bases sitting between them. The germline V gene has CDR1 PRHDT and CDR2 FYEKMQ (reference sequence). CDR3 region: CASSFRGINYGYTF. The CDR3 nucleotides are TGTGCCAGCAGCTTTCGAGGGATCAACTATGGCTACACCTTC.

Concerning this clonotype itself: This may be a read error, as it is one base from a much larger clone. The V and J genes are TRBV7-8 and TRBJ2-1; perhaps TRBD1 as D (5 bases). The CDR3 contains 16 residues. Trimming cost V 7 bases and J 2 bases, with 18 bases left between them. CDR1 and CDR2 (germline): SGHVS, FQNEAQ. The CDR3 protein is CASTDRTSPPYNEQFF. The DNA for the CDR3 is TGTGCCAGCACCGATAGGACATCCCCGCCCTACAATGAGCAGTTCTTC.

The chain couples TRBV7-2 to TRBJ2-5; the match to TRBD2 covers 7 bases. Germline assignment: CDR1 SGHTA and CDR2 FQGNSA. V shed 5 bases, J shed 2 bases, and the junction held 5 bases outside the gene matches. This CDR3 region has 14 residues. Here the CDR3 reads CASSVPSGQETQYF. DNA of the CDR3: TGTGCCAGCAGCGTCCCTAGCGGTCAAGAGACCCAGTACTTC.

In DNA form, the CDR3 reads TGTGCCAGCAGCCTTAGCGGGGGGGCTACGGATACGCAGTATTTT. It encodes CASSLSGGATDTQYF. The V call is TRBV9, the J call TRBJ2-3; the match to TRBD2 covers 11 bases. Germline loops: CDR1 SGDLS, CDR2 YYNGEE. V lost 4 bases to trimming and J lost 6 bases; unmatched junction nucleotides: 7. CDR3 length equals 15 residues. Full variable domain (outside the CDR3, taken from reference TRBV9 and TRBJ2-3): DSGVTQTPKHLITATGQRVTLRCSPRSGDLSVYWYQQSLDQGLQFLIQYYNGEERAKGNILERFSAQQFPDLHSELNLSSLELGDSALYFCASSLSGGATDTQYFGPGTRLTVL.

This clonotype was counted between two and nine times. V is TRBV15 and J is TRBJ2-1; D remains ambiguous. The CDR3 spans 17 residues. CDR1 and CDR2 (germline): LNHNV, YYDKDF (reference sequence). Trimming took 5 bases from V and 0 from J, leaving 17 bases between them. The CDR3, as DNA: TGTGCCACCAGCCCCCGGGTGGGCAGGTACTCCTACAATGAGCAGTTCTTC. Translating it yields CATSPRVGRYSYNEQFF.

The V call is TRBV19, the J call TRBJ2-3; TRBD2 is a possible D gene (5 bases). The CDR3 has 13 amino acids. Trimming cost V 6 bases and J 0 bases, with 7 bases left between them. Germline CDR1 reads LNHDA; CDR2 reads SQIVND (reference sequence). In DNA, the CDR3 is TGTGCCAGTAGGAGGGTTAGCACAGATACGCAGTATTTT. This sequence encodes CASRRVSTDTQYF.

Written as DNA, the CDR3 is TGTGCCACCAGCAGAGATAGAAGCGGGGACCTACGTCATACGCAGTATTTT. The encoded protein is CATSRDRSGDLRHTQYF. This chain uses TRBV15 with TRBJ2-3, with 7 bases aligning to TRBD2. This CDR3 has 17 residues. Trimming took 0 bases from V and 7 from J; bases not matched to a gene: 13. CDR1 LNHNV and CDR2 YYDKDF come from the germline V gene (reference sequence).

V usage is TRBV24-1 and J usage is TRBJ2-1; a possible D gene is TRBD1 (5 bases). Per germline, CDR1 KGHDR and CDR2 SFDVKD. V gave up 2 bases and J gave up 0 bases, with 7 bases separating them. CDR3 size: 15 residues. The CDR3 region is CATSDSDISYNEQFF. CDR3 DNA sequence: TGTGCCACCAGTGATTCGGACATCTCCTACAATGAGCAGTTCTTC.

This clonotype was counted many times. The genes are TRBV15 and TRBJ2-7, with 8 bases matching TRBD1. With 0 bases clipped from V and 5 bases from J, the junction kept 6 bases outside the gene matches. The CDR3 totals 15 residues. The germline gives CDR1 LNHNV, CDR2 YYDKDF (reference sequence). For the CDR3, the DNA is TGTGCCACCAGCAGAGACGGACAGGGCAACGACGAGCAGTACTTC. It translates to CATSRDGQGNDEQYF. The full variable domain, its missing parts supplied by reference TRBV15 and TRBJ2-7, is DAMVIQNPRYQVTQFGKPVTLSCSQTLNHNVMYWYQQKSSQAPKLLFHYYDKDFNNEADTPDNFQSRRPNTSFCFLDIRSPGLGDTAMYLCATSRDGQGNDEQYFGPGTRLTVT.

This chain connects TRBV15 to TRBJ2-7, with no clear D. The V end lost 0 bases, the J end lost 4 bases, and 4 bases lay between the germline ends. The length of the CDR3 is 12 residues. The germline V gene has CDR1 LNHNV and CDR2 YYDKDF (reference sequence). CDR3 sequence reads: CATSRDLYEQYF. CDR3 bases: TGTGCCACCAGCAGAGATTTGTACGAGCAGTACTTC.

V usage is TRBV2 and J usage is TRBJ2-1; no firm D call. The CDR3 spans 15 residues. V lost 2 bases, J lost 3 bases, and 11 bases lay in between. Germline V lookup: CDR1 SNHLY, CDR2 FYNNEI. The CDR3: CASSELAVDYNEQFF. The CDR3 nucleotides are TGTGCCAGCAGTGAACTCGCGGTAGACTACAATGAGCAGTTCTTC.

The gene calls are TRBV2 and TRBJ2-7; no definite D call. V was pared by 4 bases and J by 4 bases, with 5 bases between. CDR1 is SNHLY, CDR2 FYNNEI, per germline. CDR3 length equals 11 residues. The CDR3 protein is CASSVFYEQYF. The CDR3 coding sequence is TGTGCCAGCAGTGTTTTTTACGAGCAGTACTTC.